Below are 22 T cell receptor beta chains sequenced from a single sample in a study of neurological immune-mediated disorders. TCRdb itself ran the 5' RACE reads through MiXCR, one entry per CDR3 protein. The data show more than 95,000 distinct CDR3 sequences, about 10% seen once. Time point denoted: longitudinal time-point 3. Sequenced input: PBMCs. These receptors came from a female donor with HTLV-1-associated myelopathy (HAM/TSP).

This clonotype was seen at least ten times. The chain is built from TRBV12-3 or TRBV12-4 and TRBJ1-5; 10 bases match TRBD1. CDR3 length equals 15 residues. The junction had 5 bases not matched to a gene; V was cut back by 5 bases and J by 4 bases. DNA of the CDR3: TGTGCCAGCAGTAACGACAGGGGGCCAAATCAGCCCCAGCATTTT. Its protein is CASSNDRGPNQPQHF.

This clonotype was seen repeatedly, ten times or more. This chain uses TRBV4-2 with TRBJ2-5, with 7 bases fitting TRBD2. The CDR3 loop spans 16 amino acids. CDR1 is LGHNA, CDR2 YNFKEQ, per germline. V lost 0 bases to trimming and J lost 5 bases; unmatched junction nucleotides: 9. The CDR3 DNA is TGTGCCAGCAGCCAAGATCCGCTAGCCGGGGGGGAGACCCAGTACTTC. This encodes CASSQDPLAGGETQYF.

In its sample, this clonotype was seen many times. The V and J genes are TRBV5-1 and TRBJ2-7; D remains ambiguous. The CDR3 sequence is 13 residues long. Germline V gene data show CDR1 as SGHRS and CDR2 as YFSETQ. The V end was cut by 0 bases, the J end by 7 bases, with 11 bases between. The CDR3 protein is CASSLVTPREQYF. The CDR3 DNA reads TGCGCCAGCAGCTTGGTGACCCCCAGGGAGCAGTACTTC.

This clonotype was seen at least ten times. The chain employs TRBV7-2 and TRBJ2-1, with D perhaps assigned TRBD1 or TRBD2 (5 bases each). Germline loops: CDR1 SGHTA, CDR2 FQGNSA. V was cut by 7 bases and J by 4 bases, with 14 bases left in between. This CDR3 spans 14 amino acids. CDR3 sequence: CASTSGAGYNEQFF. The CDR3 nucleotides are TGTGCCAGCACTTCCGGGGCCGGGTACAATGAGCAGTTCTTC.

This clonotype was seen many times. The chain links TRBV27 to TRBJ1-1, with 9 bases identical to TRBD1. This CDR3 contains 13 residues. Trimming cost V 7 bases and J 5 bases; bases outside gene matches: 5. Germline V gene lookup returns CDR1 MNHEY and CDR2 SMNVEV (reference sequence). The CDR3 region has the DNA TGTGCCAGCAACCCACAGGGGGCGACTGAAGCTTTCTTT. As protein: CASNPQGATEAFF.

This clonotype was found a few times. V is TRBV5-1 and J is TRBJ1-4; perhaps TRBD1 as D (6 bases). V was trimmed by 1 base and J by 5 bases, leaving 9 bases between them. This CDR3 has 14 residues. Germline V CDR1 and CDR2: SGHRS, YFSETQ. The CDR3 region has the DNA TGCGCCAGCAGCTTGATAGGGGGGAATGAAAAACTGTTTTTT. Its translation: CASSLIGGNEKLFF.

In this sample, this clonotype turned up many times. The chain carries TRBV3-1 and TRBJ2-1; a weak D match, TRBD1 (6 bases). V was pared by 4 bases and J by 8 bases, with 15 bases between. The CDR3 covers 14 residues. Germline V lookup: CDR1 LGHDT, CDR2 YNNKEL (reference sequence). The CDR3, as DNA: TGTGCCAGCAGCCCCCTAACAGGGTCGGATGAGCAGTTCTTC. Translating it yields CASSPLTGSDEQFF.

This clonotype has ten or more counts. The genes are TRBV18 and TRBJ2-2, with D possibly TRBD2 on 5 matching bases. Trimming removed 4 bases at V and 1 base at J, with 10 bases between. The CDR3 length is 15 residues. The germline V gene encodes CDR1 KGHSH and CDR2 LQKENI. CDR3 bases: TGTGCCAGCTCACGACTATTCATGAACACCGGGGAGCTGTTTTTT. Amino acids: CASSRLFMNTGELFF.

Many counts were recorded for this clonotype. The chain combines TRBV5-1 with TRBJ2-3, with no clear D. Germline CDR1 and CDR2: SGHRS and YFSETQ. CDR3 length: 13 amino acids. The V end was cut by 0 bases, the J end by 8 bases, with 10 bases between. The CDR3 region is CASSLALMPTQYF. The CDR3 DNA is TGCGCCAGCAGCTTGGCGCTAATGCCTACGCAGTATTTT.

The CDR3 protein is CAISDRTGTDTQYF. The CDR3 bases are TGTGCCATCAGTGATCGGACAGGGACAGATACGCAGTATTTT. The V gene is TRBV10-3, the J gene TRBJ2-3; 8 bases are a match to TRBD1. The CDR3 covers 14 residues. Germline V gene sequence: CDR1 ENHRY, CDR2 SYGVKD. V was clipped by 3 bases and J by 3 bases; unmatched bases: 2.

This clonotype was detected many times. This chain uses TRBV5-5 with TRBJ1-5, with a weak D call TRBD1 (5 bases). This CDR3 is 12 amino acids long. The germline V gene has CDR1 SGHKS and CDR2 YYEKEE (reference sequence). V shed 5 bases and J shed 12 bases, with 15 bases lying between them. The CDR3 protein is CASRCRGSDQHF. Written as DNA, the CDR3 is TGTGCCAGCAGATGCCGGGGCTCGGACCAGCATTTT.

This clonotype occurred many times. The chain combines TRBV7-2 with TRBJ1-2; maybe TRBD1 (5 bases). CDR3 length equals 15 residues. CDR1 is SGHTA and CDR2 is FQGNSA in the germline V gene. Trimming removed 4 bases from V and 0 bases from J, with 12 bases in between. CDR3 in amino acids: CASSYRQKANYGYTF. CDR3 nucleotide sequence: TGTGCCAGCAGCTATCGACAGAAAGCTAACTATGGCTACACCTTC.

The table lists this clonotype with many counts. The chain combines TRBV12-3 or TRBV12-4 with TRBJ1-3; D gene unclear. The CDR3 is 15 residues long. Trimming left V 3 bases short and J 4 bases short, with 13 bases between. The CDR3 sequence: CASSFGPSSGNTIYF. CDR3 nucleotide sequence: TGTGCCAGCAGTTTTGGTCCCTCGAGCGGAAACACCATATATTTT.

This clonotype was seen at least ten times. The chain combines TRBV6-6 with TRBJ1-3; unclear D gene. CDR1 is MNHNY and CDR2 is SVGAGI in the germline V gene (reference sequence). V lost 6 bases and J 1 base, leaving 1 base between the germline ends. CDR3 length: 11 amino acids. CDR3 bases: TGTGCCAGCAGGTCTGGAAACACCATATATTTT. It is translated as CASRSGNTIYF.

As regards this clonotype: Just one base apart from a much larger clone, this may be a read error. This CDR3 reads CSEGDSGTDTQYF. In DNA, the CDR3 is TGCAGTGAGGGTGACTCGGGCACAGATACGCAGTATTTT. V gene TRBV20-1 combines with J gene TRBJ2-3; D gene uncertain. Trimming cost V 7 bases and J 1 base, with 12 bases left between them. Germline assignment: CDR1 DFQATT and CDR2 SNEGSKA (reference sequence). This CDR3 contains 13 residues.

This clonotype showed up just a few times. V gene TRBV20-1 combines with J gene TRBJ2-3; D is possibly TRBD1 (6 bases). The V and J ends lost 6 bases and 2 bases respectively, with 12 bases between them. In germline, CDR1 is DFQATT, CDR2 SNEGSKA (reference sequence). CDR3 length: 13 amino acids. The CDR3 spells CSAQRGTTDTQYF. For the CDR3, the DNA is TGCAGTGCCCAGAGGGGGACCACAGATACGCAGTATTTT.

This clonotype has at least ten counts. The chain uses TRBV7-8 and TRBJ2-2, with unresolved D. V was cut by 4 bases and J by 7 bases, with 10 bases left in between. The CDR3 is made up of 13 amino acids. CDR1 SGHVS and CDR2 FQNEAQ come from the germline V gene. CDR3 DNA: TGTGCCAGCAGCTCCAACATCATCGGGGAGCTGTTTTTT. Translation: CASSSNIIGELFF.

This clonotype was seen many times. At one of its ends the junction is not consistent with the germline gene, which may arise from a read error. The CDR3 loop reads CAIRNRDDPNAEAFF. Here the CDR3 DNA reads TGTGCCATCAGGAACAGGGATGATCCGAACGCTGAAGCTTTCTTT. The chain uses TRBV10-3 and TRBJ1-1, with D possibly being TRBD1 (6 bases). The germline gives CDR1 ENHRY, CDR2 SYGVKD. The CDR3 length is 15 residues.

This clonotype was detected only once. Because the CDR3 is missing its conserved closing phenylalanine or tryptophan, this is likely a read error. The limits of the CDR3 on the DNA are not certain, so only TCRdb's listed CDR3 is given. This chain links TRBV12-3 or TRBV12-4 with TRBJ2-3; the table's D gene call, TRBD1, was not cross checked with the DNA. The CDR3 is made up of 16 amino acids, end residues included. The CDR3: CASSQAPTGSTDTQNL.

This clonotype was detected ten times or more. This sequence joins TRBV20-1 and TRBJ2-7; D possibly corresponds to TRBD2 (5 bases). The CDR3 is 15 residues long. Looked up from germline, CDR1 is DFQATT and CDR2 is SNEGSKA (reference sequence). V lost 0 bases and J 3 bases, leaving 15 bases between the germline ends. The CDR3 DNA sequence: TGCAGTGCTAGAGATTCCTTGGCGGGCAGCTACGAGCAGTACTTC. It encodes CSARDSLAGSYEQYF.

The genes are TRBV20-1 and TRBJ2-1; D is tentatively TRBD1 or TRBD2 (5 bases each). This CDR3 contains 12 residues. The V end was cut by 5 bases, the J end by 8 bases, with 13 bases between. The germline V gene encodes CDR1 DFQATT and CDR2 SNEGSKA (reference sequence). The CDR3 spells CSAAIQGDEQFF. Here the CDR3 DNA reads TGCAGTGCTGCTATCCAGGGAGATGAGCAGTTCTTC.

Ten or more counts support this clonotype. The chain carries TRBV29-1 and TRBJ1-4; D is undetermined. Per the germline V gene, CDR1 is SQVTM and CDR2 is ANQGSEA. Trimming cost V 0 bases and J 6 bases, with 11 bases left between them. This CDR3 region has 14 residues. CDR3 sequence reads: CSVEDRGPHEKLFF. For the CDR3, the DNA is TGCAGCGTTGAAGACCGAGGACCCCATGAAAAACTGTTTTTT.